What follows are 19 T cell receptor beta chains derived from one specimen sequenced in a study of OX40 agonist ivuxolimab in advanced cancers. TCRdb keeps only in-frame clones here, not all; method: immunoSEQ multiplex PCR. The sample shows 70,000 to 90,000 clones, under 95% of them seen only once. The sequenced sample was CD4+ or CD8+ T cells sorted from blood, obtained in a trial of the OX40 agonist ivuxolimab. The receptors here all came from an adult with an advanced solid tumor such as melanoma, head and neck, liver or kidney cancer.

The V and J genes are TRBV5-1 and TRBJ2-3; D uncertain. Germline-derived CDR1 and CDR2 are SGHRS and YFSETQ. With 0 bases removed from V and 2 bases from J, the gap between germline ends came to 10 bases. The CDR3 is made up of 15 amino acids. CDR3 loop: CASSLDPFDTDTQYF. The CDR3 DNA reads TGCGCCAGCAGCTTGGACCCATTCGACACAGATACGCAGTATTTT.

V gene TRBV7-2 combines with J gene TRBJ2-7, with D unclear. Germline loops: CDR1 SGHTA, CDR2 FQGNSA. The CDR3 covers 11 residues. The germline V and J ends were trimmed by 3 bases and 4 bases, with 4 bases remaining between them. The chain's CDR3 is CASSLTYEQYF. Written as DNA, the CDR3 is TGTGCCAGCAGCTTGACTTACGAGCAGTACTTC.

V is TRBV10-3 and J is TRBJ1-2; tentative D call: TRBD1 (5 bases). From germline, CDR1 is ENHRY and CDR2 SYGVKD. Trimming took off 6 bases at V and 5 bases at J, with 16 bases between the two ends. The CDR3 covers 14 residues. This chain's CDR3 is CAISEGTEDYGYTF. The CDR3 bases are TGTGCCATCAGCGAAGGGACCGAGGATTATGGCTACACCTTC.

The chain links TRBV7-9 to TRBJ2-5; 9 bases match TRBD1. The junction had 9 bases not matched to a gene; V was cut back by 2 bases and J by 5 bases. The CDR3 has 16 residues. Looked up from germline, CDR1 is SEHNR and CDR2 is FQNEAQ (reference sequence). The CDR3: CASSLIGGQGSETQYF. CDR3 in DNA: TGTGCCAGCAGCTTAATTGGGGGACAGGGCAGCGAGACCCAGTACTTC.

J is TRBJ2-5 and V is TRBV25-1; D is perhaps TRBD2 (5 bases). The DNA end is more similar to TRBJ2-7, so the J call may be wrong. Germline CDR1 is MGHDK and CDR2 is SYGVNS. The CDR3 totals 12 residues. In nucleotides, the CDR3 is TGTGCCAGCGGACTTAGCGACTACGAGCAGTACTTC. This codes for CASGLSDYEQYF.

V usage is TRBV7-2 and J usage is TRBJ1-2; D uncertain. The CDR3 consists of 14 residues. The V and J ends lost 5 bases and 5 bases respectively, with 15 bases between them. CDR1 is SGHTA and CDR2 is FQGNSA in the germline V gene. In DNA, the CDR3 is TGTGCCAGCAGCCTATCCGGGTCGTTTTATGGCTACACCTTC. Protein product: CASSLSGSFYGYTF.

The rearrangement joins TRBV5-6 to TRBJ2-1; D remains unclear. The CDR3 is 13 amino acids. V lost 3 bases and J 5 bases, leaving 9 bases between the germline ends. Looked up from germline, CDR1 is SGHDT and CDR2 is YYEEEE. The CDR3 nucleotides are TGTGCCAGCAGCTCATACAGTGACAATGAGCAGTTCTTC. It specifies CASSSYSDNEQFF.

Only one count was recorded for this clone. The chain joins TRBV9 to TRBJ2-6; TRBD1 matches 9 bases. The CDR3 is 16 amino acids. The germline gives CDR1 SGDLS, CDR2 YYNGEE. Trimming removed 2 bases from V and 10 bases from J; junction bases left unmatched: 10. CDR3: CASSVGAGTGLNVLTF. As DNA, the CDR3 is TGTGCCAGCAGCGTGGGAGCCGGGACAGGGCTTAACGTCCTGACTTTC.

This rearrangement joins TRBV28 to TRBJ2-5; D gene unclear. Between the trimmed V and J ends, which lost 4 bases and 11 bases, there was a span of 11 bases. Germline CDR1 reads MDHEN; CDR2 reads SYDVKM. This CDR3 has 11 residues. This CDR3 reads CASSSLIEQYF. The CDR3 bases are TGTGCCAGCAGTTCCCTCATAGAGCAGTACTTC.

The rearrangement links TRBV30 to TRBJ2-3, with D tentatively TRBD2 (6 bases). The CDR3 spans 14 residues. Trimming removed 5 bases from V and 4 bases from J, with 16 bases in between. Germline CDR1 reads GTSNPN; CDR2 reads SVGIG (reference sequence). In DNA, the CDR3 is TGTGCCTGGGGTCTCGGGAGTATGGCAGATACGCAGTATTTT. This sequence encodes CAWGLGSMADTQYF.

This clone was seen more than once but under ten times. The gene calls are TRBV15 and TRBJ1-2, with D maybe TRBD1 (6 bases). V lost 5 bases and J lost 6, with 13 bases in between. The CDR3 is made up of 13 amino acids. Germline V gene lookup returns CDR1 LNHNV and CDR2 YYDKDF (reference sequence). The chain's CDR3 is CATSGGTRHGYTF. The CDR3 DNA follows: TGTGCCACCAGCGGAGGGACACGGCATGGCTACACCTTC.

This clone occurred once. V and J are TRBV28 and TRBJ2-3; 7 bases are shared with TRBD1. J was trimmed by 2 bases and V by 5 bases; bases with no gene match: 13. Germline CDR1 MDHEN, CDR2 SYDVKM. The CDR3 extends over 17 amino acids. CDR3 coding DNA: TGTGCCAGCAGTCCAACCCATGGACAGGACACCACAGATACGCAGTATTTT. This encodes CASSPTHGQDTTDTQYF.

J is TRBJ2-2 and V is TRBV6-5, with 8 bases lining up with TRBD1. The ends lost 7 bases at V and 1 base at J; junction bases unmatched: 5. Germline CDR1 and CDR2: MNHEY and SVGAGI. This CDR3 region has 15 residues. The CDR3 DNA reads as TGTGCCAGCACTCTGACAGGGGTGAACACCGGGGAGCTGTTTTTT. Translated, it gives CASTLTGVNTGELFF.

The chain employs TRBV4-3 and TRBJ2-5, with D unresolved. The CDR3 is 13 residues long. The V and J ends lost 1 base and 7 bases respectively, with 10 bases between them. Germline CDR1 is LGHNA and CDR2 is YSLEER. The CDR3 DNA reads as TGCGCCAGCAGCCAAGGGACCATTGGGACCCAGTACTTC. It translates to CASSQGTIGTQYF.

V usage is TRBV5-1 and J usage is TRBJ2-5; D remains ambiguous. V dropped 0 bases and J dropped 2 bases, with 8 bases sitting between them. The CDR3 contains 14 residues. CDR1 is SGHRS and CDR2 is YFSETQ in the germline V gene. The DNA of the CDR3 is TGCGCCAGCAGCTTGGGCCGGCAGCAAGAGACCCAGTACTTC. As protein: CASSLGRQQETQYF.

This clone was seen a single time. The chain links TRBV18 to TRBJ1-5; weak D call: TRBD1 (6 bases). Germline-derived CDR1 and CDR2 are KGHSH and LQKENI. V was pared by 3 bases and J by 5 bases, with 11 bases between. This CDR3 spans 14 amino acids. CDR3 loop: CASSPDSLDQPQHF. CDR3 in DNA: TGTGCCAGCTCACCGGACAGCCTGGATCAGCCCCAGCATTTT.

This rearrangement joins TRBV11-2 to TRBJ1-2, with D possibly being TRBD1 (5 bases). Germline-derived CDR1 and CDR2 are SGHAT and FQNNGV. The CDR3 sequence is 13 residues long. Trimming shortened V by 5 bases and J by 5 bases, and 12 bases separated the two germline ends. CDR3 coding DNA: TGTGCCAGCAGCAGTCTCAGGGAGTATGGCTACACCTTC. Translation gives CASSSLREYGYTF.

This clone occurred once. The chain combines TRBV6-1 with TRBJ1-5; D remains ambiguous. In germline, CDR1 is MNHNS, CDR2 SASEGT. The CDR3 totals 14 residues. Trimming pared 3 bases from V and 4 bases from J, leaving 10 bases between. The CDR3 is CASSERGSNQPQHF. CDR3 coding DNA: TGTGCCAGCAGTGAGCGGGGTTCTAATCAGCCCCAGCATTTT.

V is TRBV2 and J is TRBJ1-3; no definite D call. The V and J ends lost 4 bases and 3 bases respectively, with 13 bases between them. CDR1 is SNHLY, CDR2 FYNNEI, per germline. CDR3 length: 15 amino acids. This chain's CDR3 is CASSVGPPVGNTIYF. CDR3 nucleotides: TGTGCCAGCAGTGTAGGGCCCCCGGTTGGAAACACCATATATTTT. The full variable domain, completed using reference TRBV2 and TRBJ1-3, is EPEVTQTPSHQVTQMGQEVILRCVPISNHLYFYWYRQILGQKVEFLVSFYNNEISEKSEIFDDQFSVERPDGSNFTLKIRSTKLEDSAMYFCASSVGPPVGNTIYFGEGSWLTVV.